This TCR beta chain was sequenced in a study of Graves' ophthalmopathy and Graves' hyperthyroidism. For the study at large: Calling hyperthyroidism stable required that no ophthalmopathy show up within 18 months of follow-up.

Study-wide findings and caveats: The model forecast ophthalmopathy progression, reaching about 70% sensitivity and about 72% specificity.

The study amplified TCR beta CDR3 regions using RNA transcripts. HTBI-primed RT-PCR formed the first round, and a multiplex PCR formed the second. TCRdb recomputed calls from the multiplex PCR reads with MiXCR, one row per CDR3 protein. Among about 600,000 distinct CDR3 sequences listed, just under 40% were seen once. This clonotype has ten or more counts. What it binds is unknown. The TCR sequence derives from an adult man with Graves' hyperthyroidism. Sequenced material: peripheral blood or thyroid tissue (not recorded which).

CDR3 sequence: CASKDTKTNEKLFF. The CDR3 DNA is TGTGCCAGCAAGGACACAAAAACTAATGAAAAACTGTTTTTT. The chain recombines TRBV2 with TRBJ1-4, with TRBD1 as a possible D gene (5 bases). V lost 7 bases and J lost 1, with 10 bases in between. This CDR3 region has 14 residues. Germline-derived CDR1 and CDR2 are SNHLY and FYNNEI.